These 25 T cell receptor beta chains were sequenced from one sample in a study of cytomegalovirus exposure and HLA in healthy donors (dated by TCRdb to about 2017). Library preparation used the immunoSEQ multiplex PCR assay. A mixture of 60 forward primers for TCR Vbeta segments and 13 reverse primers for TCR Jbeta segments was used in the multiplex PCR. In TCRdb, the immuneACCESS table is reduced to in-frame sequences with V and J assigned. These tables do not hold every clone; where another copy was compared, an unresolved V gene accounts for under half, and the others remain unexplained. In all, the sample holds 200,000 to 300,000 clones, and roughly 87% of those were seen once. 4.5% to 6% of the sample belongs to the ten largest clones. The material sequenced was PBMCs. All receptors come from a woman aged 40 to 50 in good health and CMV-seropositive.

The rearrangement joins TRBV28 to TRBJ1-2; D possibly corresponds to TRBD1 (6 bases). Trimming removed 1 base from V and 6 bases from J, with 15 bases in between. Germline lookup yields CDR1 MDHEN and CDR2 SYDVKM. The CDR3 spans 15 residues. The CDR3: CASSLFGGALDGYTF. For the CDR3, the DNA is TGTGCCAGCAGTTTATTTGGGGGCGCCTTAGATGGCTACACCTTC.

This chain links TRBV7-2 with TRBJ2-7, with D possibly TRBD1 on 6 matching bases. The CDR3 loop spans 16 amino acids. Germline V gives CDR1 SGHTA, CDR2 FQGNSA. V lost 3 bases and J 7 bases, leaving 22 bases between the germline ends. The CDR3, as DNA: TGTGCCAGCAGCTTGGATACCGGGACATCCCGTTTTGAGCAGTACTTC. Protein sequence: CASSLDTGTSRFEQYF.

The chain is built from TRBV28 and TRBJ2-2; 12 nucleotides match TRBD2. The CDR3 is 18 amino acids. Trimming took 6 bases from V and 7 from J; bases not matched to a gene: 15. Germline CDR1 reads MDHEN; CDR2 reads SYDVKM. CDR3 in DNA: TGTGCCAGCAGGCCCTCGGCCCTAGCGGGAGGGCCAGGCGGGGAGCTGTTTTTT. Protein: CASRPSALAGGPGGELFF.

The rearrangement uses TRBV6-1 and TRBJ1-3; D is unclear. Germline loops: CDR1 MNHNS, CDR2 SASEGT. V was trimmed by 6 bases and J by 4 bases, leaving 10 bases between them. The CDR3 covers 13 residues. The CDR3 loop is CASRAGDGNTIYF. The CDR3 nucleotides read TGTGCCAGCAGGGCTGGAGACGGAAACACCATATATTTT.

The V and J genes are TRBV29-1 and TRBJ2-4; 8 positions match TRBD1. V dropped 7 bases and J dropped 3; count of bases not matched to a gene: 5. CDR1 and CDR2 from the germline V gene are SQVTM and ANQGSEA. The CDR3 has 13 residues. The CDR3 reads CSAQGVDKNIQYF. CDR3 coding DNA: TGCAGCGCACAGGGGGTTGACAAAAACATTCAGTACTTC.

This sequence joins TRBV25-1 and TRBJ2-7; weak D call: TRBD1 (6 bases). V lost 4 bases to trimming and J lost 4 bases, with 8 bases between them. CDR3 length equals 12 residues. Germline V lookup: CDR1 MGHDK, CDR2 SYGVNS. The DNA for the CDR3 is TGTGCCAGCAGTGTTCAGGGGTACGAGCAGTACTTC. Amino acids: CASSVQGYEQYF.

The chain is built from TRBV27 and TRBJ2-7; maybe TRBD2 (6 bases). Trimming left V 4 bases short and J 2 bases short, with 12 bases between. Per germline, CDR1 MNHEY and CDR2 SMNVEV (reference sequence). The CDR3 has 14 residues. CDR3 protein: CASSSRDRTYEQYF. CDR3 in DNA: TGTGCCAGCAGTTCGCGGGACCGAACCTACGAGCAGTACTTC.

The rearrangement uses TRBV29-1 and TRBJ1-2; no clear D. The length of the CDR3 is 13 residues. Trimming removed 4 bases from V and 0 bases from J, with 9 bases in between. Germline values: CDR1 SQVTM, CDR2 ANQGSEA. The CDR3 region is CSVVYRTNYGYTF. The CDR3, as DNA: TGCAGCGTTGTTTACAGAACTAACTATGGCTACACCTTC.

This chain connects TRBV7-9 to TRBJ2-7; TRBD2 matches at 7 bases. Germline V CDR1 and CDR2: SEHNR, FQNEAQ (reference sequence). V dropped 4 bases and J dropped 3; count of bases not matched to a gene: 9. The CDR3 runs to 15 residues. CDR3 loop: CASSSFRGRDYEQYF. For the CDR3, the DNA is TGTGCCAGCAGCTCTTTTCGGGGGAGGGACTACGAGCAGTACTTC.

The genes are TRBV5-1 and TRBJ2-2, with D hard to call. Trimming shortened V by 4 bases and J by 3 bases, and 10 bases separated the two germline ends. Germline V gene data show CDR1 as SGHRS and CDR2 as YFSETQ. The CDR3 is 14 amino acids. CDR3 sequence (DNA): TGCGCCAGCAGCCGAACAGAGTACACCGGGGAGCTGTTTTTT. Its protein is CASSRTEYTGELFF.

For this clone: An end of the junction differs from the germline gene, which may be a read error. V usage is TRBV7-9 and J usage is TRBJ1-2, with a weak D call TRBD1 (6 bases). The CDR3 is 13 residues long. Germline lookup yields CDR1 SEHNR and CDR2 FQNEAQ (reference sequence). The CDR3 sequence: CSSSWDTPYGYTF. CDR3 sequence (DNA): TGTTCCAGCAGCTGGGACACCCCTTATGGCTACACCTTC.

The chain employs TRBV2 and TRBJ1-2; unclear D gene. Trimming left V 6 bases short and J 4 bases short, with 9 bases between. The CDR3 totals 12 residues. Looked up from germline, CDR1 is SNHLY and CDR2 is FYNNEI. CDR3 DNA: TGTGCCAGCAGCCTTAGCTCCTATGGCTACACCTTC. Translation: CASSLSSYGYTF.

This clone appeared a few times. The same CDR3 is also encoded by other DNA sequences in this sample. CDR3 amino acids: CASSQDRSYGYTF. The DNA for the CDR3 is TGCGCCAGCAGCCAAGACAGGTCCTATGGCTACACCTTC. The gene calls are TRBV4-3 and TRBJ1-2; D ambiguous. Per germline, CDR1 LGHNA and CDR2 YSLEER. The CDR3 loop spans 13 amino acids. Trimming pared 0 bases from V and 4 bases from J, leaving 6 bases between.

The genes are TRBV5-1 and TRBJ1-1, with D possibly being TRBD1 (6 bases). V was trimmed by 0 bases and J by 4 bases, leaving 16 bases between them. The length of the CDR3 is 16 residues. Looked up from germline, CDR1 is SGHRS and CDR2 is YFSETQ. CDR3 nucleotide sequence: TGCGCCAGCAGCTTGGGCTCTACAGGGATCGCCACTGAAGCTTTCTTT. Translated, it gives CASSLGSTGIATEAFF.

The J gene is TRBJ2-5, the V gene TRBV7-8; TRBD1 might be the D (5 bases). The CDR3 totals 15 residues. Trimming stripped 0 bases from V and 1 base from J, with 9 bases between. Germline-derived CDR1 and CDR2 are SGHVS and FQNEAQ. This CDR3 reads CASSLAGPVQETQYF. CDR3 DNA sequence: TGTGCCAGCAGCTTAGCGGGGCCGGTCCAAGAGACCCAGTACTTC.

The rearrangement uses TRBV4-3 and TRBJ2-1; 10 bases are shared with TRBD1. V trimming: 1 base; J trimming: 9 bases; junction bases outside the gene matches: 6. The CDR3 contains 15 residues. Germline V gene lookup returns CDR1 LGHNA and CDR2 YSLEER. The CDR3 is CASSQVGTGAGEQFF. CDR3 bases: TGCGCCAGCAGCCAAGTCGGGACAGGGGCCGGTGAGCAGTTCTTC.

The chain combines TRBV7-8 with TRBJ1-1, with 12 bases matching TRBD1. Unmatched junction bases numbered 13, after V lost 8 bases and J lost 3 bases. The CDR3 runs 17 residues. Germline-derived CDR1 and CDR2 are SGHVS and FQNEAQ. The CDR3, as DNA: TGTGCCAGCCTAAGAGGGACAGGGGGCGGGGTGGACACTGAAGCTTTCTTT. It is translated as CASLRGTGGGVDTEAFF.

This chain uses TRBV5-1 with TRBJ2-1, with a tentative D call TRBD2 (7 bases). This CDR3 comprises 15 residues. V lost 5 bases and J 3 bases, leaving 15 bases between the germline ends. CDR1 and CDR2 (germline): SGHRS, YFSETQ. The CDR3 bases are TGCGCCAGCAGGGGCGGGGGCCAATTCTACAATGAGCAGTTCTTC. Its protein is CASRGGGQFYNEQFF.

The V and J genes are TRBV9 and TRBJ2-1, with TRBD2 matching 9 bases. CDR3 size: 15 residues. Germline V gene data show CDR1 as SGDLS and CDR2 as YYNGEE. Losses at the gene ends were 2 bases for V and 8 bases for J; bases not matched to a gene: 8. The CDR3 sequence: CASSVLTSGGDEQFF. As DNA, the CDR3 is TGTGCCAGCAGCGTCTTGACTAGCGGAGGGGATGAGCAGTTCTTC.

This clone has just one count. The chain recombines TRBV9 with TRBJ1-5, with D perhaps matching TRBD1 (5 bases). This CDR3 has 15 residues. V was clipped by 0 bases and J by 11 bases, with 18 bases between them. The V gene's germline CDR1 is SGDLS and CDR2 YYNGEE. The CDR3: CASSVDGGAGESQHF. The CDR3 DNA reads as TGTGCCAGCAGCGTAGATGGAGGGGCCGGGGAGTCCCAGCATTTT.

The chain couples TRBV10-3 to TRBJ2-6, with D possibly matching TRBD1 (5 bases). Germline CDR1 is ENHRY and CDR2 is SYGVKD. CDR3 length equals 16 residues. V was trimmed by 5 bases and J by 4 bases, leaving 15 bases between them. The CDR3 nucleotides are TGTGCCATCAGTAATGTCAGGGAAGGCGGGGCCAACGTCCTGACTTTC. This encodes CAISNVREGGANVLTF.

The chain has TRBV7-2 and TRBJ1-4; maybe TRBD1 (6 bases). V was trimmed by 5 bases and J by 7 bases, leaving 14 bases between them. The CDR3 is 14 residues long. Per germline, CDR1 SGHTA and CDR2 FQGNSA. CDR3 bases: TGTGCCAGCAGCAACAGGGTTGTTGGTGAAAAACTGTTTTTT. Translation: CASSNRVVGEKLFF.

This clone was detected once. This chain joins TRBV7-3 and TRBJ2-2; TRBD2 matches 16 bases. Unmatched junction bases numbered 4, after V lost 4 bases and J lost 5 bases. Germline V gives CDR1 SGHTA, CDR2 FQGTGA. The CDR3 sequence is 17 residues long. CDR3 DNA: TGTGCCAGCAGCTCTCCGGGACTAGCGGGGGGGACCGGGGAGCTGTTTTTT. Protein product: CASSSPGLAGGTGELFF. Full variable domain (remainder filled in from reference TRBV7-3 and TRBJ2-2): GAGVSQTPSNKVTEKGKYVELRCDPISGHTALYWYRQSLGQGPEFLIYFQGTGAADDSGLPNDRFFAVRPEGSVSTLKIQRTERGDSAVYLCASSSPGLAGGTGELFFGEGSRLTVL.

CDR3 sequence reads: CASSERTGIYGYTF. CDR3 DNA: TGTGCCAGCAGCGAGAGGACAGGGATCTATGGCTACACCTTC. The rearrangement joins TRBV7-2 to TRBJ1-2; 8 nucleotides match TRBD1. The V gene's germline CDR1 is SGHTA and CDR2 FQGNSA. This CDR3 spans 14 amino acids. Trimming cost V 5 bases and J 4 bases; bases outside gene matches: 6.

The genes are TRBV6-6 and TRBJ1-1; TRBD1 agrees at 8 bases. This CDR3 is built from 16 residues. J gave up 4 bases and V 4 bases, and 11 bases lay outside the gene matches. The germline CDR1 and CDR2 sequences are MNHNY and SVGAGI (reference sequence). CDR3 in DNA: TGTGCCAGCAGTTCCAGAAATCTTGACAGGGGCACTGAAGCTTTCTTT. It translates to CASSSRNLDRGTEAFF.